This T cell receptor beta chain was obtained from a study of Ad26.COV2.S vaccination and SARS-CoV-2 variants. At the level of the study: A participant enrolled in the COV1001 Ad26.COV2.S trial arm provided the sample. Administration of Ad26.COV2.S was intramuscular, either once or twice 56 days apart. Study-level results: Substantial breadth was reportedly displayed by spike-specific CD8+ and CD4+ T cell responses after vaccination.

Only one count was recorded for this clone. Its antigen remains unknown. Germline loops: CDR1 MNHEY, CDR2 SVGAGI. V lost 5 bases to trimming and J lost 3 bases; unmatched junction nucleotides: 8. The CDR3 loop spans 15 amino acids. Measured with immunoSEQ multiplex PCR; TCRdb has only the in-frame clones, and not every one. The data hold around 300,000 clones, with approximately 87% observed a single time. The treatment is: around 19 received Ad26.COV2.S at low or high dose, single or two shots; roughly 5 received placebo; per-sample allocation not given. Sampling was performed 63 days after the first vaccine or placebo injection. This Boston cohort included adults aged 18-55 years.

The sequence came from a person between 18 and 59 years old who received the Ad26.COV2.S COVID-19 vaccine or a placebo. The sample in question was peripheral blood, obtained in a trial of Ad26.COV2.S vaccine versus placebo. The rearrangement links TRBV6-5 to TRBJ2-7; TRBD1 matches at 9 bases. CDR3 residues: CASSLRDREGYEQYF. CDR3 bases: TGTGCCAGCAGTCTAAGGGACAGGGAAGGCTACGAGCAGTACTTC.